This T cell receptor (beta chain) is drawn from a study of CD8 T cells in ankylosing spondylitis. Study-level results: According to the report, clones linked to the disease were significantly enriched in matched synovial fluid samples taken from ankylosing spondylitis patients. Among TCR beta sequences, a motif of under ten highly homologous variants appeared characteristic of ankylosing spondylitis blood.

TCRdb redid the calling of the 5' RACE reads with MiXCR, one entry per CDR3 protein. The sample holds 150,000 to 200,000 distinct CDR3 sequences, around 17% seen once. At least ten counts were recorded for this clonotype. Its antigen is currently unknown. This receptor was taken from a male donor with ankylosing spondylitis or in good health (not recorded which). The material sequenced was blood, either unsorted or a sorted T cell fraction (not recorded which).

CDR3 DNA: TGCGCCAGCAGCCGTACAGGGACCTACAATGAGCAGTTCTTC. Encoded protein: CASSRTGTYNEQFF. The rearrangement joins TRBV5-1 to TRBJ2-1; D may be TRBD1 (6 bases). Germline values: CDR1 SGHRS, CDR2 YFSETQ. The CDR3 is made up of 14 amino acids. The ends were cut back, 4 bases at V and 2 bases at J, with 10 bases in the middle.